The present T cell receptor beta chain was sequenced within a study of T-cell memory formation after mild COVID-19. Study-level information: Clusters of TCRs were largely donor specific. Broader study findings: Largely, contracting CD4+ clones fell within CM and EM, and contracting CD8+ clones within EMRA. Some clones that responded were present in memory (sampled pre-infection), which suggests cross-reactive memory joined. CD4+ bias marked clones expanding day 15 to 37, unlike balanced contracting clones.

TCRdb used MiXCR to reprocess the 5' RACE reads, holding one entry per CDR3 protein. This table holds just under 550,000 distinct CDR3 sequences, around 20% found once. Points on this clonotype: The antigen is undetermined.

This CDR3 is 15 amino acids long. The V and J ends lost 3 bases and 4 bases, in that order; junction bases with no gene match: 3. The germline V gene has CDR1 KGHSH and CDR2 LQKENI. This TCR came from an adult woman who had mild COVID-19 (a few samples of this study predate the infection). Cell type and time point are not known. The material sequenced was PBMCs or a T cell subset sorted from them (not recorded which). J is TRBJ2-6 and V is TRBV18; 7 bases are a match to TRBD1. The CDR3 spells CASSPQGDGANVLTF. CDR3 DNA sequence: TGTGCCAGCTCACCGCAGGGGGACGGGGCCAACGTCCTGACTTTC.